This T cell receptor (beta chain) was observed in a study of graft-versus-host responses after intestinal transplantation. Study as a whole: Multivisceral, liver-intestinal, or isolated intestinal transplants were given to recipients. Study observations and caveats: GvH clonotypes were identified within recipient marrow, with a subset emerging first in ileum or blood. After transplant, early declines in HvG clones were associated with peak levels of circulating GvH clones.

On this clone itself: Its antigen is as yet unknown.

Produced via immunoSEQ multiplex PCR; TCRdb's table is partial and in-frame only. This sample has approximately 90,000 clones; about 87% occur once, and the top ten carry around 0.3%. This sample comprised unstimulated CD4+ T cells sorted from spleen or lymph node cells, obtained before transplant. The sequence derives from a human donor who was the organ donor for an intestinal transplant.

The CDR3, as DNA: TGTGCCAGCGGACAGCACACTGAAGCTTTCTTT. It encodes CASGQHTEAFF. The gene calls are TRBV6-7 and TRBJ1-1; TRBD1 might be the D (6 bases). TRBV6-7 qualifies as an ORF whose function is uncertain. V lost 8 bases to trimming and J lost 3 bases, with 7 bases between them. This CDR3 comprises 11 residues.